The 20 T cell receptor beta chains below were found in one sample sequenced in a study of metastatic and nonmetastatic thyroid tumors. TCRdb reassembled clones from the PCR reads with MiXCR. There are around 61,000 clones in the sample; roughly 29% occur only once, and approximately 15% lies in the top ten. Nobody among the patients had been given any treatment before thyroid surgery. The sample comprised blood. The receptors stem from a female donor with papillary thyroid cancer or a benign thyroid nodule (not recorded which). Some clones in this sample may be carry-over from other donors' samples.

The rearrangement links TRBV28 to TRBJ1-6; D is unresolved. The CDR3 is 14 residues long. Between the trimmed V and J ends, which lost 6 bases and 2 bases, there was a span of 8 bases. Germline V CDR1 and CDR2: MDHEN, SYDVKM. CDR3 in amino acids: CASSFGPYNSPLHF. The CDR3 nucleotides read TGTGCCAGCAGCTTCGGGCCCTATAATTCACCCCTCCACTTT.

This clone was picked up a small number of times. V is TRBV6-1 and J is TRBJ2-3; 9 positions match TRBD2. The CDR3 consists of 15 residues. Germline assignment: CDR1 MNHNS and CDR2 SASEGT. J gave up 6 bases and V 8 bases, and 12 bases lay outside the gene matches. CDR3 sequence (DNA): TGTGCCAGCTGTATCACGGGCGGGGGGGCCGATACGCAGTATTTT. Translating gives CASCITGGGADTQYF.

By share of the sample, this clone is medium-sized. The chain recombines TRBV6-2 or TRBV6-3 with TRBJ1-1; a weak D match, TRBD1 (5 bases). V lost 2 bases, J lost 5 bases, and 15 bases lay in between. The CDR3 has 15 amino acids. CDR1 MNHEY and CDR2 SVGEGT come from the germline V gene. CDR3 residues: CASSYRGRDGTEAFF. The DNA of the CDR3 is TGTGCCAGCAGTTACCGGGGCAGGGATGGTACTGAAGCTTTCTTT.

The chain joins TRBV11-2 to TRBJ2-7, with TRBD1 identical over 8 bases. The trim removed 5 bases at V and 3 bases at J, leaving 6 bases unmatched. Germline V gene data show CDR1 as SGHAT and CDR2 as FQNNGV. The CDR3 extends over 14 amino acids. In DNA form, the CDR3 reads TGTGCCAGCAGCCACCCGACAGGGGTCTACGAGCAGTACTTC. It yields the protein CASSHPTGVYEQYF.

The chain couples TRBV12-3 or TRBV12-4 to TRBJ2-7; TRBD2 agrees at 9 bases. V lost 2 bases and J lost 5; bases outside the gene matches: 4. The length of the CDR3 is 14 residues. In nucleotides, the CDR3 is TGTGCCAGCAGTTTAAGGACTAGCGTTGACGAGCAGTACTTC. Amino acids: CASSLRTSVDEQYF.

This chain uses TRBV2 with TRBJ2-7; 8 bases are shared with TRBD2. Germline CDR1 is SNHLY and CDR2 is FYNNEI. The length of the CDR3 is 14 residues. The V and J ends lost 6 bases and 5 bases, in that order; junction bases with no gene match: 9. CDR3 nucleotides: TGTGCCAGCAGGCAGCGGGGGCTGTGGAACGAGCAGTACTTC. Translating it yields CASRQRGLWNEQYF.

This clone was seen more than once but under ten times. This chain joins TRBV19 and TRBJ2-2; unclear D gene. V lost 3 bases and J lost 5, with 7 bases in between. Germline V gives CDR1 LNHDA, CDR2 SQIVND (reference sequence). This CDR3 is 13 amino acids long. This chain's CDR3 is CASSIKGTGELFF. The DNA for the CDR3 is TGTGCCAGTAGTATCAAAGGGACCGGGGAGCTGTTTTTT.

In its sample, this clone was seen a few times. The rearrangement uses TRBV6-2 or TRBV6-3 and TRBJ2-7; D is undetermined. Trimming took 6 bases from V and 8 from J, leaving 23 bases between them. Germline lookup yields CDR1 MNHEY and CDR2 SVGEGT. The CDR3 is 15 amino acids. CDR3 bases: TGTGCCAGCAGCCACCCCCGGCAGGATTCGTTGAAGCAGTACTTC. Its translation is CASSHPRQDSLKQYF.

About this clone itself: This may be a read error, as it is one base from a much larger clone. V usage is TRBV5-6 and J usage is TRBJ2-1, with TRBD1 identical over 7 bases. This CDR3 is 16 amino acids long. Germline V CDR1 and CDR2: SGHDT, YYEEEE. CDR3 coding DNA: TGTGCCAGCAGCTTAGCTGCAGGGGGTATTAACAATGAGCGGTTCTTC. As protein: CASSLAAGGINNERFF.

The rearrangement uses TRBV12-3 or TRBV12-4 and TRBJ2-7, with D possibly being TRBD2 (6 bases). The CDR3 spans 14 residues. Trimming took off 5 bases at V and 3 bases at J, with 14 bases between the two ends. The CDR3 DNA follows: TGTGCCAGCAGTGGCGGGGACCGCCGCTACGAGCAGTACTTC. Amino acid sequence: CASSGGDRRYEQYF.

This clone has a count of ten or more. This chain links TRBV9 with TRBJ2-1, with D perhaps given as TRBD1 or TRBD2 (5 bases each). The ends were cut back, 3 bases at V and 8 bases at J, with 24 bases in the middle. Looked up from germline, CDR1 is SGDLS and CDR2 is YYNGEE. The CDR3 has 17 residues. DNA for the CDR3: TGTGCCAGCAGCGACCACCCCGGGACCCCCGAGGTTGATGAGCAGTTCTTC. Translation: CASSDHPGTPEVDEQFF.

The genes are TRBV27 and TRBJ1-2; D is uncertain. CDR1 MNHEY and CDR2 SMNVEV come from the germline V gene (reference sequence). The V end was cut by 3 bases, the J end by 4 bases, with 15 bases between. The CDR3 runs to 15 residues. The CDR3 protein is CASSFDTLGSYGYTF. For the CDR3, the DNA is TGTGCCAGCAGTTTTGACACCCTCGGCAGCTATGGCTACACCTTC.

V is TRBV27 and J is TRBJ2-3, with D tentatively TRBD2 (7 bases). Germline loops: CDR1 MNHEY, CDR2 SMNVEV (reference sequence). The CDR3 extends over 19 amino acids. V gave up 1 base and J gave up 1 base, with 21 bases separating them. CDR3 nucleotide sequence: TGTGCCAGCAGTTTATATGCGGACGGGGGGCCCATTGGCACAGATACGCAGTATTTT. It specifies CASSLYADGGPIGTDTQYF.

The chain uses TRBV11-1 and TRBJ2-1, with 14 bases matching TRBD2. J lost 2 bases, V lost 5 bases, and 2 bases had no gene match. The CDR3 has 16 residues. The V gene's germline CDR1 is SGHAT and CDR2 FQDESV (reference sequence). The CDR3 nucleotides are TGTGCCAGCAGCGGGACTAGCGGGAGTCCCTACAATGAGCAGTTCTTC. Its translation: CASSGTSGSPYNEQFF.

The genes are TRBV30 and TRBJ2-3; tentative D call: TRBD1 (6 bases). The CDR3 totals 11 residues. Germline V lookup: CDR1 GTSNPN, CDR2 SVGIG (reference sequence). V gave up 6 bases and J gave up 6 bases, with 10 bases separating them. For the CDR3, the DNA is TGTGCCTGTAGAAGGGGGGATACGCAGTATTTT. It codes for CACRRGDTQYF.

CDR3 coding DNA: TGTGCCAGCAGTGACTCATCGGGAGGGAATGAGCAGTTCTTC. This gives the protein CASSDSSGGNEQFF. This chain uses TRBV6-1 with TRBJ2-1; the match to TRBD2 covers 8 bases. The CDR3 has 14 amino acids. V lost 3 bases and J lost 7; bases outside the gene matches: 5. In germline, CDR1 is MNHNS, CDR2 SASEGT.

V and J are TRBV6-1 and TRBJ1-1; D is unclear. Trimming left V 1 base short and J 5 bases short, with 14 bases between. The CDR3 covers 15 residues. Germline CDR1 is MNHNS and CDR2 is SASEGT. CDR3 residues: CASSEDGSSLTEAFF. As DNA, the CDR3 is TGTGCCAGCAGTGAAGACGGCAGCAGCCTTACTGAAGCTTTCTTT.

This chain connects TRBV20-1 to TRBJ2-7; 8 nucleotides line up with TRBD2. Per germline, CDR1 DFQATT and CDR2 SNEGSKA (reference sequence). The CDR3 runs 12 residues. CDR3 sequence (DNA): TGCAGAGTTAGCGGGAACGCCTACGAGCAGTACTTC. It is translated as CRVSGNAYEQYF.

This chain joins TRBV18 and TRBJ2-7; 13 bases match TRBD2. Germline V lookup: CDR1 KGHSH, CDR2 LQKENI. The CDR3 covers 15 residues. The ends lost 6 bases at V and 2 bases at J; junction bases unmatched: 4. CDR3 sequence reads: CASSPGTSGAYEQYF. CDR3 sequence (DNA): TGTGCCAGCTCGCCTGGGACTAGCGGGGCCTACGAGCAGTACTTC.

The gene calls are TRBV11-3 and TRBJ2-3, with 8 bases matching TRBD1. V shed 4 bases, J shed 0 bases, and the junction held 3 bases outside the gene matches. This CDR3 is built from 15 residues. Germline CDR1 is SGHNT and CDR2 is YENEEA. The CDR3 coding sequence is TGTGCCAGCAGCTACAGGACAGGGAGCACAGATACGCAGTATTTT. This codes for CASSYRTGSTDTQYF.